The 9 T cell receptor beta chains below all came from one sample that was sequenced in a study of blood T cell repertoires in COVID-19. The assay was immunoSEQ multiplex PCR, and TCRdb's table has in-frame clones only and misses some. This table holds 250,000 to 300,000 clones, around 88% found once. Sequenced sample: peripheral blood. The receptors derive from a woman aged 25 to 39 who had recovered from COVID-19.

CDR3 DNA sequence: TGTGCCAGCAGCCCGGTCAGGGGTTATGGAAACACCATATATTTT. This sequence encodes CASSPVRGYGNTIYF. V usage is TRBV28 and J usage is TRBJ1-3; D may be TRBD1 (6 bases). This CDR3 region has 15 residues. From germline, CDR1 is MDHEN and CDR2 SYDVKM. The V gene lost 6 bases and the J gene lost 3 bases, with 15 bases spanning the gap.

The chain couples TRBV28 to TRBJ1-2; possibly TRBD1 for D (6 bases). Trimming shortened V by 5 bases and J by 7 bases, and 17 bases separated the two germline ends. The CDR3 consists of 14 residues. Germline assignment: CDR1 MDHEN and CDR2 SYDVKM. The CDR3: CASSPPDRRSGYTF. In DNA, the CDR3 is TGTGCCAGCAGTCCCCCCGACAGGCGTAGTGGCTACACCTTC.

The CDR3 coding sequence is TGTGCCAGCAGCTCCGGGGGAGGGAAGACTAATGAAAAACTGTTTTTT. Its protein product is CASSSGGGKTNEKLFF. The chain uses TRBV5-4 and TRBJ1-4; a possible D gene is TRBD1 (5 bases). V lost 3 bases and J lost 2, with 14 bases in between. Germline CDR1 SGHNT, CDR2 YYREEE (reference sequence). The CDR3 is made up of 16 amino acids.

The chain is built from TRBV7-2 and TRBJ2-2; a possible D gene is TRBD2 (7 bases). CDR3 size: 13 residues. In germline, CDR1 is SGHTA, CDR2 FQGNSA. V lost 5 bases, J lost 9 bases, and 13 bases lay in between. The CDR3 DNA reads TGTGCCAGCAGCGGGGGGGGCAAGTGGGAGCTGTTTTTT. Protein product: CASSGGGKWELFF.

The chain has TRBV23-1 and TRBJ1-3; unclear D gene. TRBV23-1 has ORF status, its function being uncertain. The CDR3 is 15 amino acids. The V end was cut by 3 bases, the J end by 4 bases, with 13 bases between. The CDR3 loop reads CASSHPRLVGNTIYF. In nucleotides, the CDR3 is TGCGCCAGCAGTCATCCGAGGTTAGTCGGAAACACCATATATTTT.

This chain uses TRBV9 with TRBJ1-2, with 10 bases identical to TRBD1. The CDR3 is 16 amino acids. V gave up 3 bases and J gave up 2 bases; unmatched junction bases: 7. Looked up from germline, CDR1 is SGDLS and CDR2 is YYNGEE. The CDR3 DNA follows: TGTGCCAGCAGCGAACCGGGACAGGGGAGAAACTATGGCTACACCTTC. As protein: CASSEPGQGRNYGYTF.

This chain connects TRBV6-5 to TRBJ1-2; TRBD1 agrees at 7 bases. The CDR3 consists of 15 residues. The ends lost 6 bases at V and 3 bases at J; junction bases unmatched: 10. In germline, CDR1 is MNHEY, CDR2 SVGAGI. In DNA form, the CDR3 reads TGTGCCAGCAGGACATTCGGGACAGACGACTATGGCTACACCTTC. This codes for CASRTFGTDDYGYTF.

This sequence joins TRBV7-6 and TRBJ2-3, with TRBD2 matching 9 bases. The germline gives CDR1 SGHVS, CDR2 FNYEAQ. V lost 5 bases and J lost 4; bases outside the gene matches: 7. The length of the CDR3 is 15 residues. CDR3 DNA sequence: TGTGCCAGCAGCCCCGGGACTAGCTCGTCAGATACGCAGTATTTT. Translating gives CASSPGTSSSDTQYF.

In DNA form, the CDR3 reads TGTGCCAGCACCAACGGGACAGGGAACACTGAAGCTTTCTTT. It specifies CASTNGTGNTEAFF. The genes are TRBV11-3 and TRBJ1-1; 8 nucleotides agree with TRBD1. This CDR3 contains 14 residues. Looked up from germline, CDR1 is SGHNT and CDR2 is YENEEA. V lost 7 bases and J lost 1; bases outside the gene matches: 5. The whole variable domain, remainder taken from reference TRBV11-3 and TRBJ1-1, is EAGVVQSPRYKIIEKKQPVAFWCNPISGHNTLYWYLQNLGQGPELLIRYENEEAVDDSQLPKDRFSAERLKGVDSTLKIQPAELGDSAVYLCASTNGTGNTEAFFGQGTRLTVV.